This T cell receptor (beta chain) was found in a study of T cell responses to AZD1222 COVID-19 vaccine. Study information: Both about-4-week and about-12-week second-dose recipients were combined.

Notes on the study in general: Repertoire collection took place solely once the T cell response had peaked. As reported, nearly half of all spike-specific TCRs target variant regions that are unmutated.

Here immunoSEQ multiplex PCR was the method, and the copy in TCRdb shows in-frame clones only, minus some. There are 90,000 to 130,000 clones in the sample; approximately 90% occur only once, and more than 1.5% lies in the top ten. Looked up from germline, CDR1 is MDHEN and CDR2 is SYDVKM. Trimming left V 7 bases short and J 8 bases short, with 17 bases between. The CDR3 loop spans 14 amino acids. This clone was detected only once. The antigen is undetermined. Sequencing was performed on peripheral blood, taken on day 0 of AZD1222 vaccination. The sequence was collected from an adult in good health. The chain joins TRBV28 to TRBJ1-4; the D is unclear. The CDR3 bases are TGTGCCAGCAAACACTGGTCAGGAAAGGAAAAACTGTTTTTT. It translates to CASKHWSGKEKLFF.